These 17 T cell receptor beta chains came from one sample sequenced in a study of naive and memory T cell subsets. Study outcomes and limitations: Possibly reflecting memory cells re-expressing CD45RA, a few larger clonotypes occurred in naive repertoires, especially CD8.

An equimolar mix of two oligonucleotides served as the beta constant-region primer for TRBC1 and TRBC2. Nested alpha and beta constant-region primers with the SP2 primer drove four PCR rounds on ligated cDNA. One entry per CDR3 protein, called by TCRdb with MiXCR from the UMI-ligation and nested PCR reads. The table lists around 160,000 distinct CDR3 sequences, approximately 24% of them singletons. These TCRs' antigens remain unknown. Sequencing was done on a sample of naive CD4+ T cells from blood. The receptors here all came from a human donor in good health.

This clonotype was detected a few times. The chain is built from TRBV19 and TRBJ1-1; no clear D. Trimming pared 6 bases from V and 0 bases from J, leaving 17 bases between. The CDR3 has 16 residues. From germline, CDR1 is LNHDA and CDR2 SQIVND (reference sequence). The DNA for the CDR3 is TGTGCCAGTAGCCCGGGTCTCGCGCAGATGAACACTGAAGCTTTCTTT. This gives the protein CASSPGLAQMNTEAFF.

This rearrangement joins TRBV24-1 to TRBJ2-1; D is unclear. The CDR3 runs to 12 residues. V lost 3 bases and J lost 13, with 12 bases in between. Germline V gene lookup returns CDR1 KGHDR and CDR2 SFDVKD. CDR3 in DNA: TGTGCCACCAGTGATCCCGGAGTCGAACAGTTCTTC. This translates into CATSDPGVEQFF.

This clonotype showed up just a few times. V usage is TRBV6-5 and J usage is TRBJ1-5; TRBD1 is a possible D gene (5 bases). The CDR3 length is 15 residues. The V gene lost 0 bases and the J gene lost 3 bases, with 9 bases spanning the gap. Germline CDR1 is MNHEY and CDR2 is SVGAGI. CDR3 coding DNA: TGTGCCAGCAGTTACTCGTGGGGACTCAATCAGCCCCAGCATTTT. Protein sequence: CASSYSWGLNQPQHF.

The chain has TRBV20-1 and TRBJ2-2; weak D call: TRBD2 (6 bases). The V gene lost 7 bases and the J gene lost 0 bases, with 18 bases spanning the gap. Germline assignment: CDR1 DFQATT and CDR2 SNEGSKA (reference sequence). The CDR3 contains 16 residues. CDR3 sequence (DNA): TGCAGTGTCCCTCGGCGCGGGGCATCGAACACCGGGGAGCTGTTTTTT. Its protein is CSVPRRGASNTGELFF.

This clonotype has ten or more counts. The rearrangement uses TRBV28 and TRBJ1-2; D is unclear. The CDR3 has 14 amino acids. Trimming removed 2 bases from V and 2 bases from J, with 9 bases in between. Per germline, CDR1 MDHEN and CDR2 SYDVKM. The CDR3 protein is CASSLALQNYGYTF. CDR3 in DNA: TGTGCCAGCAGTTTAGCCCTACAGAACTATGGCTACACCTTC.

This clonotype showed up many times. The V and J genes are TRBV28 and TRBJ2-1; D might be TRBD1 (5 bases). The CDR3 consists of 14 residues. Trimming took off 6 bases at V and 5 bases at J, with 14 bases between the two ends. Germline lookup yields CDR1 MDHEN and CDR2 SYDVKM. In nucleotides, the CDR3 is TGTGCCAGCAGCGCCCACCGACAGCACAATGAGCAGTTCTTC. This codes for CASSAHRQHNEQFF.

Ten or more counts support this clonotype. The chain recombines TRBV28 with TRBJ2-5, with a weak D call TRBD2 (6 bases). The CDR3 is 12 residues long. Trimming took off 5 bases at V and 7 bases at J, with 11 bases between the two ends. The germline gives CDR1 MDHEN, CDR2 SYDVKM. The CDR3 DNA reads TGTGCCAGCAGTCCGACTAGTGGGACCCAGTACTTC. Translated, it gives CASSPTSGTQYF.

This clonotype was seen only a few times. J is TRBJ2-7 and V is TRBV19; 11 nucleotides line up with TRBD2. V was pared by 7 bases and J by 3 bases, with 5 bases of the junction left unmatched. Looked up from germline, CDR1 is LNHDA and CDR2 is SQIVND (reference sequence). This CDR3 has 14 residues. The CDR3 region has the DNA TGTGCCAGTATGAAGACTAGCGGGATCTACGAGCAGTACTTC. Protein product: CASMKTSGIYEQYF.

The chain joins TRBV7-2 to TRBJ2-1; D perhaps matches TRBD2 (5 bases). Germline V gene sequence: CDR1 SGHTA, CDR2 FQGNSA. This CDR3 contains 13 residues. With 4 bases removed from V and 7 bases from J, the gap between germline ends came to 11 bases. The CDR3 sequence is CASSSIRGNEQFF. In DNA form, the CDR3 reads TGTGCCAGCAGCTCAATCCGCGGGAATGAGCAGTTCTTC.

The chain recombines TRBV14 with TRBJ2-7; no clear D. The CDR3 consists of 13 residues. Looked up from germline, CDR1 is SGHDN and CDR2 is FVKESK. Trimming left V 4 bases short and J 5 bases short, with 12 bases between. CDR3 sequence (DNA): TGTGCCAGCAGCCGAGCCGCACCCCACGAGCAGTACTTC. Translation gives CASSRAAPHEQYF.

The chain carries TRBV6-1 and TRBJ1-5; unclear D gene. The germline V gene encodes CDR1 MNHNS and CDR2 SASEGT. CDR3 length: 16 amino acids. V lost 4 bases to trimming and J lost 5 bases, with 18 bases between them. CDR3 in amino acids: CASSAQPTAGYQPQHF. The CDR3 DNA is TGTGCCAGCAGTGCCCAACCTACGGCGGGTTATCAGCCCCAGCATTTT.

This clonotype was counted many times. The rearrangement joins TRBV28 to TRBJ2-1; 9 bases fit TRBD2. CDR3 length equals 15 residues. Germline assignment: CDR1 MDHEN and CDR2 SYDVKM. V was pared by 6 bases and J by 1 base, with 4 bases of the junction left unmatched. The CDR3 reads CASSNAGGSYNEQFF. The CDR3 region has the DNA TGTGCCAGCAGCAACGCGGGGGGGTCCTACAATGAGCAGTTCTTC.

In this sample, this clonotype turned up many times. CDR3 coding DNA: TGTGCCAGCTCATCTCCTACAGGTTCCGGGGAGCTGTTTTTT. This encodes CASSSPTGSGELFF. The V and J genes are TRBV18 and TRBJ2-2; D is perhaps TRBD1 (5 bases). The V gene lost 5 bases and the J gene lost 6 bases, with 13 bases spanning the gap. This CDR3 comprises 14 residues. Germline V gene lookup returns CDR1 KGHSH and CDR2 LQKENI.

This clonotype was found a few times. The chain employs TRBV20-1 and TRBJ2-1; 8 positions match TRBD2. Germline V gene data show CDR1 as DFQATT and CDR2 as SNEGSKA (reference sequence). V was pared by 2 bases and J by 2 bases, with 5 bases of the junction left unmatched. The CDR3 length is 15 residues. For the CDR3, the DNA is TGCAGTGCTAGATCCCTAGCGGGTGCCTACAATGAGCAGTTCTTC. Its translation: CSARSLAGAYNEQFF.

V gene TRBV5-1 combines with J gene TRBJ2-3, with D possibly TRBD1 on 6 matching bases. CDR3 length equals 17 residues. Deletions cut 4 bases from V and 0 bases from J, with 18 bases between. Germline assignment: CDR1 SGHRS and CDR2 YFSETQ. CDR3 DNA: TGCGCCAGCAGCCCTCCGGCACCGACAGGAAGCACAGATACGCAGTATTTT. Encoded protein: CASSPPAPTGSTDTQYF.

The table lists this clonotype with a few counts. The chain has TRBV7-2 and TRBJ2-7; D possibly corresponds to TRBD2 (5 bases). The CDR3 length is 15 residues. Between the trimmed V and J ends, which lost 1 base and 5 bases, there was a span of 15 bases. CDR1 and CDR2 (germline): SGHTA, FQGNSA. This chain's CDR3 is CASSLVSLAGDEQYF. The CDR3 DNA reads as TGTGCCAGCAGCTTAGTTTCCCTAGCAGGAGACGAGCAGTACTTC.

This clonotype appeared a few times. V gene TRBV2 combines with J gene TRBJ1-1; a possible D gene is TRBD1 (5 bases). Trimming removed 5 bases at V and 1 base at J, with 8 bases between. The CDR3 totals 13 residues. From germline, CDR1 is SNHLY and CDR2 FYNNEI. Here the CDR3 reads CASSLDRNTEAFF. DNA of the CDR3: TGTGCCAGCAGTCTCGACAGGAACACTGAAGCTTTCTTT.